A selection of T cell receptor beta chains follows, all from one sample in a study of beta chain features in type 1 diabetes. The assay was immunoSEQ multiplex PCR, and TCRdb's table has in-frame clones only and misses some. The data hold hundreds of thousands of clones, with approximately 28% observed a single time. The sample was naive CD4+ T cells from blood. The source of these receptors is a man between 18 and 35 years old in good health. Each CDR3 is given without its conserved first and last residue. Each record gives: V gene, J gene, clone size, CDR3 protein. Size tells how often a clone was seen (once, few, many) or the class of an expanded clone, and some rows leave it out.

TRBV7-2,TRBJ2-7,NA,ASSLRQPSYEQY
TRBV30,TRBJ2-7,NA,AWSPGRDREQY
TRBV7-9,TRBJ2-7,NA,ASSLTYEQY
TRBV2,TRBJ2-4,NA,ASSEEKGSIQY
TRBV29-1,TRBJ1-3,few,SVGEGASGNTIY
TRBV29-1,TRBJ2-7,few,SVDGTGWEQY
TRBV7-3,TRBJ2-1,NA,ASSSPGTSGNQGGSYNEQF
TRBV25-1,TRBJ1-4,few,ASSDPGQEKLF
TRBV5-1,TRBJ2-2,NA,ASSLQVAGELF
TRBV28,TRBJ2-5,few,ASSLRLAGQETQY
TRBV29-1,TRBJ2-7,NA,SVAGLAKVEQY